These 8 T cell receptor beta chains came from one sample sequenced in a study of T-cell memory formation after mild COVID-19. A single record per CDR3 protein comes from TCRdb applying MiXCR to the 5' RACE reads. The sample includes 430,000 or so distinct CDR3 sequences, 20% to 30% of them seen just once. The sample comprised PBMCs or a T cell subset sorted from them (not recorded which). These receptor sequences come from an adult woman who had mild COVID-19 (a few samples of this study predate the infection). Cell type and time point are not known.

This clonotype was seen a few times. The chain is built from TRBV20-1 and TRBJ1-4, with 7 positions matching TRBD1. The CDR3 is made up of 14 amino acids. Germline V gene sequence: CDR1 DFQATT, CDR2 SNEGSKA (reference sequence). Trimming took 6 bases from V and 2 from J; bases not matched to a gene: 6. The CDR3 here is CSALQGITNEKLFF. The CDR3 coding sequence is TGCAGTGCGTTACAGGGGATTACTAATGAAAAACTGTTTTTT.

This clonotype was recorded a few times. The V call is TRBV20-1, the J call TRBJ1-5, with D perhaps TRBD1 (6 bases). This CDR3 is built from 15 residues. Trimming pared 5 bases from V and 6 bases from J, leaving 20 bases between. Germline CDR1 DFQATT, CDR2 SNEGSKA (reference sequence). CDR3 region: CSAPLQGHSGQPQHF. Here the CDR3 DNA reads TGCAGTGCTCCCTTACAGGGACATTCCGGTCAGCCCCAGCATTTT.

This clonotype appeared a few times. The rearrangement joins TRBV7-9 to TRBJ1-1; unclear D gene. Germline V lookup: CDR1 SEHNR, CDR2 FQNEAQ (reference sequence). The ends were cut back, 2 bases at V and 0 bases at J, with 13 bases in the middle. The CDR3 spans 16 residues. The CDR3, as DNA: TGTGCCAGCAGCTTAAGTCGGTCCCGTTTGAACACTGAAGCTTTCTTT. Its protein is CASSLSRSRLNTEAFF.

The rearrangement uses TRBV6-5 and TRBJ2-5, with TRBD2 identical over 7 bases. The V and J ends lost 9 bases and 2 bases, in that order; junction bases with no gene match: 18. The CDR3 is 17 amino acids. Germline lookup yields CDR1 MNHEY and CDR2 SVGAGI. The DNA of the CDR3 is TGTGCCAGTCGGGTCCAATCGGGACTACCTTCGCAAGAGACCCAGTACTTC. It encodes CASRVQSGLPSQETQYF.

V gene TRBV4-2 combines with J gene TRBJ2-7; 8 nucleotides line up with TRBD2. The CDR3 runs to 15 residues. Germline V gene lookup returns CDR1 LGHNA and CDR2 YNFKEQ. V lost 5 bases, J lost 0 bases, and 6 bases stayed unmatched. CDR3 region: CASSSRGGNSYEQYF. The CDR3, as DNA: TGTGCCAGCAGCTCCCGCGGGGGGAACTCCTACGAGCAGTACTTC.

This clonotype was detected a few times. This rearrangement joins TRBV5-1 to TRBJ2-1; unclear D gene. The CDR3 is 13 amino acids. With 0 bases removed from V and 7 bases from J, the gap between germline ends came to 8 bases. Germline V gene data show CDR1 as SGHRS and CDR2 as YFSETQ. The CDR3 region is CASSLGSENEQFF. As DNA, the CDR3 is TGCGCCAGCAGCTTGGGGAGCGAGAATGAGCAGTTCTTC.

This clonotype was seen more than once but under ten times. CDR3 in DNA: TGTGCCAGCACCGAACCGGGACAGTTCAAGGGCTACACCTTC. It codes for CASTEPGQFKGYTF. V usage is TRBV6-1 and J usage is TRBJ1-2, with 7 bases matching TRBD1. The CDR3 consists of 14 residues. V lost 7 bases and J lost 8; bases outside the gene matches: 13. Germline lookup yields CDR1 MNHNS and CDR2 SASEGT.

This clonotype was recorded at least ten times. V usage is TRBV24-1 and J usage is TRBJ2-1; D gene uncertain. V lost 3 bases, J lost 0 bases, and 5 bases lay in between. Germline V CDR1 and CDR2: KGHDR, SFDVKD. This CDR3 has 14 residues. The chain's CDR3 is CATSDQRSYNEQFF. For the CDR3, the DNA is TGTGCCACCAGTGATCAGCGCTCCTACAATGAGCAGTTCTTC.